This T cell receptor (beta chain) was profiled in a study of blood T cell repertoires in COVID-19. At the level of the study: Acute-phase and convalescent COVID-19 samples originated in the United States, Italy and Spain. From T cells, B-cell-depleted T cells, or PBMCs came the material, which was cDNA or gDNA.

The V end was cut by 1 base, the J end by 6 bases, with 12 bases between. This CDR3 is 14 amino acids long. From germline, CDR1 is SGHNT and CDR2 YYREEE (reference sequence). Original data processing: By means of reference gene primer amplification, nucleated cell counts were estimated. Using immunoSEQ multiplex PCR, the repertoire was profiled, and TCRdb retains in-frame clones only, with some absent. The DNA gave D and trimming, while V, J and clone size come from that table. The sample has approximately 250,000 clones; 80% to 85% are singletons. This sequence originates from a man aged 60 to 69 with acute or convalescent COVID-19. The rearrangement uses TRBV5-4 and TRBJ2-3, with D possibly being TRBD2 (5 bases). Sequencing used peripheral blood. In DNA form, the CDR3 reads TGTGCCAGCAGCTTGTCCGGTTCGGGGGATACGCAGTATTTT. Encoded protein: CASSLSGSGDTQYF.